This note documents a single T cell receptor beta chain sequence. Its cognate antigen is unknown. The sample belongs to a study of T cells in Graves' hyperthyroidism and ophthalmopathy. The study, taken as a whole, reports: Blood shared most expanded thyroid clonotypes above 0.001.

TCR beta CDR3 region amplification was performed from RNA transcripts. The HTBI set primed first-round TCR CDR3 RT-PCR. TCRdb passed the multiplex PCR reads through MiXCR, listing each CDR3 protein once. The repertoire has fewer than 650,000 distinct CDR3 sequences, 40% to 50% of them found once; the top ten carry about two fifths. Germline-derived CDR1 and CDR2 are DFQATT and SNEGSKA (reference sequence). Trimming took off 2 bases at V and 5 bases at J, with 14 bases between the two ends. The CDR3 covers 14 residues. The sequenced sample consisted of peripheral blood or thyroid tissue (not recorded which). The receptor was isolated from an adult woman with Graves' disease, either hyperthyroidism or ophthalmopathy (not recorded which). The chain employs TRBV20-1 and TRBJ2-3; D remains ambiguous. The CDR3 region has the DNA TGCAGTGCTAGAACGGCTAGGGTACAAGATACGCAGTATTTT. This codes for CSARTARVQDTQYF.